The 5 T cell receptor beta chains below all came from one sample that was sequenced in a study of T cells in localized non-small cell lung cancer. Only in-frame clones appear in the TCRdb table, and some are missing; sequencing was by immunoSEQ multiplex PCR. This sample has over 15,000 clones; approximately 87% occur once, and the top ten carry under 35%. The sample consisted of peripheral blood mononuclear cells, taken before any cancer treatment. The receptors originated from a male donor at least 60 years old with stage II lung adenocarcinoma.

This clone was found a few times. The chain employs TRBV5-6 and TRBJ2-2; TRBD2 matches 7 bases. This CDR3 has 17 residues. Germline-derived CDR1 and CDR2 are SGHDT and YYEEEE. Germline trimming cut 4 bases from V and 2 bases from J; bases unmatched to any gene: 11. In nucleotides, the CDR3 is TGTGCCAGCAGCCAACCACAGCGGGGAGAAAACACCGGGGAGCTGTTTTTT. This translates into CASSQPQRGENTGELFF.

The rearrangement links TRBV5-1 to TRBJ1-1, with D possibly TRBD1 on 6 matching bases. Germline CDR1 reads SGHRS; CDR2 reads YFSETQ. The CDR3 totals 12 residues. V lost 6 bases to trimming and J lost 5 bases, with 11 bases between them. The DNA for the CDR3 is TGCGCCAGCACAGGGGCGGAGACTGAAGCTTTCTTT. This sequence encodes CASTGAETEAFF.

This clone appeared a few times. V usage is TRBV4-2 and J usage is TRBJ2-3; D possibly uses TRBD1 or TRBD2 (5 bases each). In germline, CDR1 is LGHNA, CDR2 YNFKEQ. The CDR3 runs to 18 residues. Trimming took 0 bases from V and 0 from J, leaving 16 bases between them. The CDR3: CASSQELIGAPSTDTQYF. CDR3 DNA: TGTGCCAGCAGCCAAGAGCTAATCGGGGCCCCCAGCACAGATACGCAGTATTTT.

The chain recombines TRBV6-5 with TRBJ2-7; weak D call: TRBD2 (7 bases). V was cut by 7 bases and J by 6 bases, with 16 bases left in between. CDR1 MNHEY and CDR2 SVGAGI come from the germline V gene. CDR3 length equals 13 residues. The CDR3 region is CASINREGSEQYF. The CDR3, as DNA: TGTGCCAGCATCAACAGGGAGGGGAGCGAGCAGTACTTC.

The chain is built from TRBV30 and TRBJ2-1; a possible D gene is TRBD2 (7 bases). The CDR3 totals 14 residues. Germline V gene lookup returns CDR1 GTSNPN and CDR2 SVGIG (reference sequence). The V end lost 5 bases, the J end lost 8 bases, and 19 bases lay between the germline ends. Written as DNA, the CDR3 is TGTGCCTGGGGGGGGGCGATACGGACCGATGAGCAGTTCTTC. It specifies CAWGGAIRTDEQFF.